These T cell receptor beta chains were read from a single sample in a study of T cell clonotyping in hematopoietic cell transplantation. The assay was immunoSEQ multiplex PCR, and TCRdb's table has in-frame clones only and misses some. This sample has about 28,000 clones; approximately 94% occur once, and the top ten carry 2% to 2.5%. Material: peripheral blood mononuclear cells, obtained before stem cell transplant. These receptors were taken from a middle-aged man with acute myeloid leukemia. Some clones in this sample may be carry-over from other donors' samples. CDR3s leave out the opening cysteine and the closing phenylalanine or tryptophan. D genes are given only for firm matches.

V	J	D	CDR3
TRBV7-8	TRBJ2-1	.	ASSLEGLVAASYNEQF
TRBV5-6	TRBJ2-5	TRBD1	ASSLAGQGVGETQY
TRBV6-1	TRBJ2-7	.	ASSETYYEQY
TRBV7-8	TRBJ1-1	.	ASSPGLGRSEAF
TRBV7-2	TRBJ1-2	.	ASSSIPRDQGYT
TRBV28	TRBJ1-4	.	ASKRLGLTNEKLF
TRBV2	TRBJ2-4	TRBD1	ASYAGTGRTSNIQY
TRBV28	TRBJ2-4	TRBD2	ASSFRGGFENIQY
TRBV7-2	TRBJ2-7	.	ASSQSYSGAREQY
TRBV7-2	TRBJ2-3	.	ASSLDGFGTRQY
TRBV6-6	TRBJ1-1	TRBD1	ASSRPGTGEGSEAF
TRBV28	TRBJ1-1	.	ASSLVGEGTEAF
TRBV6-5	TRBJ1-4	TRBD1	ASSYRQGGEKLF
TRBV28	TRBJ1-1	TRBD1	ASSVGQGAVNTEAF
TRBV6-1	TRBJ1-1	.	ASTQGSFTEAF
TRBV7-8	TRBJ1-1	.	ASSLVAVNTEAF
TRBV11-2	TRBJ2-7	TRBD1	ASSRQGYEQY
TRBV29-1	TRBJ2-7	TRBD1	SVADRVGQY
TRBV27	TRBJ1-1	.	ASRGRGRMNTEAF
TRBV5-1	TRBJ1-3	TRBD1	ASSRQGAGNTIY
TRBV7-2	TRBJ1-1	.	ASSPVFVGVDGAPRAF
TRBV2	.	.	ASSEDTSWVYEQY
TRBV5-1	TRBJ1-1	.	ASSLVGQLNTEAF
TRBV2	TRBJ2-7	TRBD2	ASRGVYEQY
TRBV14	TRBJ2-3	TRBD2	ASSQEKGAGVVDGQY
TRBV7-2	TRBJ1-2	.	ASSPNAGFYGYT
TRBV6-5	TRBJ1-4	.	ASRTDSATNEKLF
TRBV5-8	TRBJ2-7	TRBD2	ASSPSPSGSYEQY
TRBV14	TRBJ2-7	.	ASSHRQAYEQY
TRBV30	TRBJ2-7	TRBD2	AWKAGALYEQY
TRBV7-2	TRBJ2-4	TRBD2	ASGKRDLAGTDIQY
TRBV2	TRBJ2-6	.	ASSDSPISGANVLT
TRBV28	TRBJ1-1	.	ASSGQSEAF
TRBV4-3	TRBJ2-3	.	ASSPGSAGGKDTQY
TRBV18	TRBJ2-3	TRBD1	ASSLGQGSPDTQY
TRBV28	TRBJ2-1	.	ATIPNDRLYNEQF
TRBV5-4	TRBJ2-1	.	ASSLSSFNNEQF
TRBV7-9	TRBJ1-2	.	ASSLLGGIYGYT
TRBV4-3	TRBJ2-7	TRBD2	ASSRSSGDYEQY
TRBV5-3	TRBJ1-5	TRBD1	ARSRTGGCNQPQH
TRBV7-9	TRBJ2-1	.	ASSFETTNEQF
TRBV19	TRBJ2-1	TRBD2	ASSISGSSYNEQF
TRBV4-3	TRBJ1-5	.	ASSQVTGSQPQH
TRBV28	TRBJ2-5	.	ASSSLEGGKETQY
TRBV7-8	TRBJ2-1	.	VGRGQYNEQF
TRBV10-3	TRBJ2-7	.	AISEGEISYEQY
TRBV4-3	TRBJ1-2	TRBD1	ASSPGGSGDGCT
TRBV5-4	TRBJ2-5	TRBD2	ASSLGLAGAETQY
TRBV27	TRBJ2-3	.	ASSLSRGDTQY